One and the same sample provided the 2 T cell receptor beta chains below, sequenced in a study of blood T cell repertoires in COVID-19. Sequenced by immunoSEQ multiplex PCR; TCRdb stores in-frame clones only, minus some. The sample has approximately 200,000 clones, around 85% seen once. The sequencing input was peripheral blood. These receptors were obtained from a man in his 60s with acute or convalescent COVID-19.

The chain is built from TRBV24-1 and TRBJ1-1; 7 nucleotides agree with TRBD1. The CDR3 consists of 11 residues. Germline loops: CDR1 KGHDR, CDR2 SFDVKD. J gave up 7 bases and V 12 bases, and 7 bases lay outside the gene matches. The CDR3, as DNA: TGTGCCCGCGGTCGGGACAGTGAAGCTTTCTTT. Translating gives CARGRDSEAFF.

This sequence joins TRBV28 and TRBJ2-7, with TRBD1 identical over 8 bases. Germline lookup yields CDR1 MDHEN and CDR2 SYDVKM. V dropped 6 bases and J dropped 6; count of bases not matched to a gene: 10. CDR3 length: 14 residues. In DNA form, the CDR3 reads TGTGCCAGCAGGGTGACAGGGGTGTTTCGCGAGCAGTACTTC. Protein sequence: CASRVTGVFREQYF.